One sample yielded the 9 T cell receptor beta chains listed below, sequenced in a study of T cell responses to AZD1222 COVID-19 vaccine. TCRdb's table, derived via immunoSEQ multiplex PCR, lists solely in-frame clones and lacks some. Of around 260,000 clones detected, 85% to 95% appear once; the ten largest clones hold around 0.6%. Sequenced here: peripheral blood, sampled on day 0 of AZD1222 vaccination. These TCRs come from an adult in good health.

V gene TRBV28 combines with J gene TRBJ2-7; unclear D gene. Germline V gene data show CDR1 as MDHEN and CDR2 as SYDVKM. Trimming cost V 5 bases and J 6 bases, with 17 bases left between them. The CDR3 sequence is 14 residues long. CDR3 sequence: CASSPRPSPREQYF. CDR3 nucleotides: TGTGCCAGCAGTCCCCGTCCCAGCCCCCGCGAGCAGTACTTC.

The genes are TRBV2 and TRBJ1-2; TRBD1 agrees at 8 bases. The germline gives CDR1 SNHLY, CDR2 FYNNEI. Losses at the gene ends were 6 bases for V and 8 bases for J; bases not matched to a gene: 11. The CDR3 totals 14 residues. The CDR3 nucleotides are TGTGCCAGCAGAGTCGACAGGGGAGAGGGCGGCTACACCTTC. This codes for CASRVDRGEGGYTF.

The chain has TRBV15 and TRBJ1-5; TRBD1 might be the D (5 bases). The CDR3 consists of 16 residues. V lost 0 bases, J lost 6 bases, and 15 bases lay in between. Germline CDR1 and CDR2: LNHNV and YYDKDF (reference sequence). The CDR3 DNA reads TGTGCCACCAGCAGAGATCACGGGAGGGGAGGTCAGCCCCAGCATTTT. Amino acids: CATSRDHGRGGQPQHF.

CDR3 bases: TGTGCCTCCGGAGTAGCGGGCGGCGGCGAGCAGTACTTC. Its translation: CASGVAGGGEQYF. The J gene is TRBJ2-7, the V gene TRBV15; 7 bases agree with TRBD2. Germline CDR1 reads LNHNV; CDR2 reads YYDKDF (reference sequence). Losses at the gene ends were 11 bases for V and 6 bases for J; bases not matched to a gene: 13. This CDR3 is 13 amino acids long.

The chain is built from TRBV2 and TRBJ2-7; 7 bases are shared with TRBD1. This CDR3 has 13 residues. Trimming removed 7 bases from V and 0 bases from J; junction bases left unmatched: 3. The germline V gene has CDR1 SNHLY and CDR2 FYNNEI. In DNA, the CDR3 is TGTGCCAGCACTGGACAGGTCTCCTACGAGCAGTACTTC. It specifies CASTGQVSYEQYF. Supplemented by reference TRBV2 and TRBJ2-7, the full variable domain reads EPEVTQTPSHQVTQMGQEVILRCVPISNHLYFYWYRQILGQKVEFLVSFYNNEISEKSEIFDDQFSVERPDGSNFTLKIRSTKLEDSAMYFCASTGQVSYEQYFGPGTRLTVT.

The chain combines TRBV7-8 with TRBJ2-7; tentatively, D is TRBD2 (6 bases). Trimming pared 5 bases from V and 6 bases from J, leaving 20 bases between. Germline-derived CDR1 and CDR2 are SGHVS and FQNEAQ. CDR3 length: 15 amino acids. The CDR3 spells CASSQREVAEVEQYF. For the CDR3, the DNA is TGTGCCAGCAGCCAAAGGGAGGTAGCGGAGGTCGAGCAGTACTTC. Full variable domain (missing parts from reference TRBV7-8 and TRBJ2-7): GAGVSQSPRYKVAKRGQDVALRCDPISGHVSLFWYQQALGQGPEFLTYFQNEAQLDKSGLPSDRFFAERPEGSVSTLKIQRTQQEDSAVYLCASSQREVAEVEQYFGPGTRLTVT.

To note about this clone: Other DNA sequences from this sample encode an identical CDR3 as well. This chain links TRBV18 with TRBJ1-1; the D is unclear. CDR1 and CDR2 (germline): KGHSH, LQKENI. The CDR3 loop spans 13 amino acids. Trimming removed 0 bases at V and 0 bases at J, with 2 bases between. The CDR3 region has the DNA TGTGCCAGCTCACCACCAATGAACACTGAAGCTTTCTTT. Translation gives CASSPPMNTEAFF. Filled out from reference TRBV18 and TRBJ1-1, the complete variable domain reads NAGVMQNPRHLVRRRGQEARLRCSPMKGHSHVYWYRQLPEEGLKFMVYLQKENIIDESGMPKERFSAEFPKEGPSILRIQQVVRGDSAAYFCASSPPMNTEAFFGQGTRLTVV.

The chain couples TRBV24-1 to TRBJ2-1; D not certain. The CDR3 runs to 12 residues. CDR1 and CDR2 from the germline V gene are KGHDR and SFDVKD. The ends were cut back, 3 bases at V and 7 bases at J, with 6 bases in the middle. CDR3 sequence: CATSDPGNEQFF. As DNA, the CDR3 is TGTGCCACCAGTGATCCCGGGAATGAGCAGTTCTTC.

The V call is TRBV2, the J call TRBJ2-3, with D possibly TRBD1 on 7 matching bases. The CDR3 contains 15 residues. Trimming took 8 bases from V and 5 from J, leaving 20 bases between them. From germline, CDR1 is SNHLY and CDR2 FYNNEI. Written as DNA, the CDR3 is TGTGCCAGCCGCAGGAGGGGGCGTTCGGGAGATACGCAGTATTTT. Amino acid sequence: CASRRRGRSGDTQYF. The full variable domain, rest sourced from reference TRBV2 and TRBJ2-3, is EPEVTQTPSHQVTQMGQEVILRCVPISNHLYFYWYRQILGQKVEFLVSFYNNEISEKSEIFDDQFSVERPDGSNFTLKIRSTKLEDSAMYFCASRRRGRSGDTQYFGPGTRLTVL.